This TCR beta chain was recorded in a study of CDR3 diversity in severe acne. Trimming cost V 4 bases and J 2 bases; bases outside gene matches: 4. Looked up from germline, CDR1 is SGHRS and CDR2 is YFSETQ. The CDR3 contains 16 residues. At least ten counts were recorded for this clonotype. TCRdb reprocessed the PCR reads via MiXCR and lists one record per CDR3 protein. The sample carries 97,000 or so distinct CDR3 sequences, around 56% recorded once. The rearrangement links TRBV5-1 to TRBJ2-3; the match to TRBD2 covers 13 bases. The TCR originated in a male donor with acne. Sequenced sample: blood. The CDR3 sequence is CASSIGLAGATDTQYF. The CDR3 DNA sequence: TGCGCCAGCAGCATAGGACTAGCGGGAGCCACAGATACGCAGTATTTT.